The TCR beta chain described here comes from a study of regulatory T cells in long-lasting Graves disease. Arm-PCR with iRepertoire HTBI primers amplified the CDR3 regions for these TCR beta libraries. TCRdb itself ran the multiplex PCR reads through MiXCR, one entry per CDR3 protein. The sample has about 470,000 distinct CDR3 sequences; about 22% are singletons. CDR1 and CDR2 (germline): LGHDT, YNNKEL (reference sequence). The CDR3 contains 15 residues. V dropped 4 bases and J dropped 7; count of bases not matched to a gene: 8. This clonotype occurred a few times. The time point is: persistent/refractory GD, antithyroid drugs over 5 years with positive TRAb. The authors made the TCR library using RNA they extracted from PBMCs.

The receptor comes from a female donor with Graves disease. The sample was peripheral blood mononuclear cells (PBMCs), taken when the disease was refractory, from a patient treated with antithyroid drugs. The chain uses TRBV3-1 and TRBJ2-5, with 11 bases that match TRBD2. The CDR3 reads CASSRGLAASGTQYF. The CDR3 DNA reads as TGTGCCAGCAGCCGGGGACTAGCGGCTTCTGGGACCCAGTACTTC.